This is a list of T cell receptor beta chains from one sample in a study of T cells after yellow fever vaccination. One entry per CDR3 protein results from TCRdb running MiXCR on the 5' RACE reads. The profile shows approximately 450,000 distinct CDR3 sequences, under 20% of them singletons. Sequenced here: PBMCs, sampled before the yellow fever booster vaccination. The receptor source for this set is a man between 18 and 29 years old who received the YFV17D yellow fever vaccine. Both conserved end residues are part of each CDR3. The order of the fields is V gene, CDR3 protein.

TRBV7-2 CASSESGGAVETQYF
TRBV11-2 CASSAKLGAGELFF
TRBV6-6 CASSYEVRGETQYF
TRBV10-3 CAISDINQPQHF
TRBV20-1 CSALNPGELSYEQYF
TRBV9 CASSVEPDTGGTEAFF
TRBV7-2 CASSSLWTGGPETQYF
TRBV18 CASSPRSQGGSEQFF
TRBV20-1 CSARRGSGTEAFF
TRBV7-9 CASSLSVNNEQFF
TRBV5-1 CASSLGLLAGNEQFF
TRBV9 CASSTHPTANQPQHF
TRBV29-1 CSGATGWLNTEAFF
TRBV6-6 CASSQDAETQYF
TRBV7-2 CASRIQNRGATEQYF
TRBV5-4 CASSPQLAGGDNEQFF
TRBV7-9 CASRPVPDAGELFF
TRBV12-3/TRBV12-4 CASTPGGHQPQHF
TRBV4-1 CASSQDEGTGANVLTF
TRBV4-1 CASSQEPAGGGTQYF
TRBV4-1 CASSQLQGLGNTEAFF
TRBV6-5 CASSRRQGPQETQYF
TRBV5-1 CASSQGQLTYVGELFF
TRBV20-1 CSADGRVGTWTDTQYF
TRBV20-1 CSASLRQGDSPLHF
TRBV7-6 CASSSSMNYGYTF
TRBV12-3/TRBV12-4 CASSLAGGVIQPQHF
TRBV7-2 CASSLDTQGIQYF
TRBV12-3/TRBV12-4 CASSPPSGGQETQYF
TRBV4-1 CASSQVGTSANTGELFF
TRBV19 CASSVGPEPQTEAFF
TRBV10-3 CAISESASGANVLTF
TRBV5-7 CASSLDVAGVMNTEAFF
TRBV6-5 CASSYFGNTEAFF
TRBV6-6 CASTKRGGELFF
TRBV4-1 CASSHPGLRGGAFQETQYF
TRBV11-2 CASSFGTALYEQYF
TRBV20-1 CSARTSGEYTGELFF
TRBV7-6 CASSNLGVITEAFF
TRBV20-1 CSAVSGGLYPGDIHNLHEQFF
TRBV20-1 CSARHRGWETQYF
TRBV27 CASSVQSFPADTQYF
TRBV7-3 CASSLNPQGTDTQYF
TRBV7-9 CASSLAGAEGEKLFF
TRBV5-1 CASSLNTGDTDTQYF
TRBV7-2 CASSPVAGINSPLHF
TRBV6-2/TRBV6-3 CASSYWTGQPQHF
TRBV4-3 CASSPTGGSLNTEAFF
TRBV4-1 CASSSDDGSPLHF